The present T cell receptor beta chain was sequenced within a study of beta chain features in type 1 diabetes. As every portion of the isolated RNA was reverse transcribed, the sequencing read expressed TCRB transcripts. TCRdb's table, derived via immunoSEQ multiplex PCR, lists solely in-frame clones and lacks some. This sample has 250,000 to 350,000 clones, with 9.5% to 11% found just once. Specimen: naive CD4+ T cells from blood. This clonotype originated in a woman between 25 and 40 years old in good health.

The CDR3 sequence is CASTPTDPGETQYF. Written as DNA, the CDR3 is TGCGCCAGCACCCCGACAGACCCGGGAGAGACCCAGTACTTC. V is TRBV5-1 and J is TRBJ2-5; D is perhaps TRBD1 (5 bases). The length of the CDR3 is 14 residues. Germline CDR1 is SGHRS and CDR2 is YFSETQ. Trimming removed 6 bases at V and 4 bases at J, with 16 bases between.